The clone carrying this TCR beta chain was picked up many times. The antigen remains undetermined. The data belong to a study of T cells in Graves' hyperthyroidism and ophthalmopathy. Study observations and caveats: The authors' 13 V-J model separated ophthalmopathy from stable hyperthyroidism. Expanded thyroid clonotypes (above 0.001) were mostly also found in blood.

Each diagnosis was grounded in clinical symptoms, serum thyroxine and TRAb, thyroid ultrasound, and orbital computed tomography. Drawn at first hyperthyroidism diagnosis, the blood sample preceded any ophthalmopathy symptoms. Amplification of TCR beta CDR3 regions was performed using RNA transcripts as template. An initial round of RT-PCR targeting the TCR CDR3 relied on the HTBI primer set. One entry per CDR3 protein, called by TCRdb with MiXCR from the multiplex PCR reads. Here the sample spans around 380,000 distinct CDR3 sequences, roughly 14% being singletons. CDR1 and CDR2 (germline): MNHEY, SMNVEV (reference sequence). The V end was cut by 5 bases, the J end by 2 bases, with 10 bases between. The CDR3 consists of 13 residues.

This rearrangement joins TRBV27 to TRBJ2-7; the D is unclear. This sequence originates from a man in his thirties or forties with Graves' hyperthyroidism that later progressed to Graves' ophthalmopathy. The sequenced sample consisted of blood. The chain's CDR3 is CASSPGGPYEQYF. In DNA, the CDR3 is TGTGCCAGCAGTCCTGGTGGGCCCTACGAGCAGTACTTC.